A selection of T cell receptor beta chains follows, all from one sample in a study of technical replicates of blood from a handful of donors. Clones were read by immunoSEQ multiplex PCR, and TCRdb kept only the in-frame ones, dropping some. The data contain around 85,000 clones, roughly 94% of them seen just once; the ten biggest clones take up 0.25%. The sample taken for sequencing was T cells isolated from PBMCs. These receptors originate from a human donor in good health. Both conserved end residues are part of each CDR3. Each record gives: clone size, V gene, D gene, J gene, CDR3 DNA, CDR3 protein. A D gene is named only where the DNA matches it firmly. Clone size is shown for a subset of rows, as once, few, many or a class of expanded clone.

size: .
V: TRBV27
D: TRBD1
J: TRBJ2-7
DNA: TGTGCCAGCAGTTTATCGGGGACAGGCTACGAGCAGTACTTC
CDR3: CASSLSGTGYEQYF

size: .
V: TRBV28
D: .
J: TRBJ2-2
DNA: TGTGCCAGCACCTTAAGCCCTACCGGGGAGCTGTTTTTT
CDR3: CASTLSPTGELFF

size: once
V: TRBV5-1
D: .
J: TRBJ1-1
DNA: TGCGCCAGCAGCTTGGGGTCCAGGGACACTGAAGCTTTCTTT
CDR3: CASSLGSRDTEAFF

size: .
V: TRBV30
D: .
J: TRBJ1-2
DNA: TGTGCCTGGGTCCTAGAGATGGGGCGCCGGCGGTATGGCTACACCTTC
CDR3: CAWVLEMGRRRYGYTF

size: .
V: TRBV6-5
D: TRBD2
J: TRBJ2-1
DNA: TGTGCCAGCAGTTGGACTAGCTACAATGAGCAGTTCTTC
CDR3: CASSWTSYNEQFF

size: .
V: TRBV29-1
D: .
J: TRBJ2-2
DNA: TGCAGCGTTGAGCCCAGGTCTAATCGCACCGGGGAGCTGTTTTTT
CDR3: CSVEPRSNRTGELFF

size: .
V: TRBV6-5
D: TRBD2
J: TRBJ2-1
DNA: TGTGCCAGCAGCTTAGCGGGGTACTACAATGAGCAGTTCTTC
CDR3: CASSLAGYYNEQFF

size: .
V: TRBV28
D: .
J: TRBJ2-3
DNA: TGTGCCAGCAGTTCCGAGGGGGAGCGGGAAGCCACAGATACGCAGTATTTT
CDR3: CASSSEGEREATDTQYF

size: .
V: TRBV28
D: TRBD2
J: TRBJ2-7
DNA: TGTGCCAGCAGTTTAGCAGCGGGAGGCTCCTACGAGCAGTACTTC
CDR3: CASSLAAGGSYEQYF

size: .
V: TRBV10-2
D: TRBD2
J: TRBJ2-7
DNA: TGCGCCAGCAGAGAAATTGGACTAGCGGAGTACGAGCAGTACTTC
CDR3: CASREIGLAEYEQYF

size: .
V: TRBV5-1
D: .
J: TRBJ2-3
DNA: TGCGCCAGCAGCCCCGAACTCCCAGATACGCAGTATTTT
CDR3: CASSPELPDTQYF

size: few
V: TRBV19
D: .
J: TRBJ1-1
DNA: TGTGCCAGTAGTAAGGAGAGAACTGAAGCTTTCTTT
CDR3: CASSKERTEAFF

size: .
V: TRBV29-1
D: .
J: TRBJ2-7
DNA: TGCAGCGTTGGAGGCGGCGGAGCTTACGAGCAGTACTTC
CDR3: CSVGGGGAYEQYF

size: .
V: TRBV5-4
D: .
J: TRBJ2-3
DNA: TGTGCCAGCAGCCCAGAGGAGGGAAGAGATACGCAGTATTTT
CDR3: CASSPEEGRDTQYF

size: .
V: TRBV9
D: .
J: TRBJ1-1
DNA: TGTGCCAGCAGCGTTCTCCAGACAGCGGGTGAAGCTTTCTTT
CDR3: CASSVLQTAGEAFF

size: .
V: TRBV10-3
D: TRBD2
J: TRBJ2-7
DNA: TGTGCCATCAGGGATCTGACTAGCGCCGACTACGAGCAGTACTTC
CDR3: CAIRDLTSADYEQYF

size: .
V: TRBV10-2
D: TRBD1
J: TRBJ1-2
DNA: TGCGCCAGCAGAACGGACAGGGTGTATCCGGACTATGGCTACACCTTC
CDR3: CASRTDRVYPDYGYTF

size: .
V: TRBV6-6
D: TRBD2
J: TRBJ2-1
DNA: TGTGCCAGCAGGAAGCGGGAGAGGGACAATGAGCAGTTCTTC
CDR3: CASRKRERDNEQFF

size: .
V: TRBV5-1
D: .
J: TRBJ1-5
DNA: TGCGCCAGCAGCTTGGCCGGGTTTAGCAATCAGCCCCAGCATTTT
CDR3: CASSLAGFSNQPQHF

size: once
V: TRBV7-8
D: .
J: TRBJ2-7
DNA: TGTGCCAGCAGCGTATACAGGGTAGTCTCCTACGAGCAGTACTTC
CDR3: CASSVYRVVSYEQYF

size: few
V: TRBV5-1
D: TRBD2
J: TRBJ2-7
DNA: TGCGCCAGCAGCCCGGGGACTAGCGGGGGATACGAGCAGTACTTC
CDR3: CASSPGTSGGYEQYF

size: .
V: TRBV4-1
D: .
J: TRBJ1-1
DNA: TGCGCCAGCAGCCGGGGAGGAAAAGCTTTCTTT
CDR3: CASSRGGKAFF

size: .
V: TRBV6-6
D: .
J: TRBJ2-7
DNA: TGTGCCAGCCGGCGGGGCTCCTACGAGCAGTACTTC
CDR3: CASRRGSYEQYF

size: .
V: TRBV5-4
D: .
J: TRBJ2-5
DNA: TGTGCCAGCAGCTCCCTCTCCACGGGGGAGACCCAGTACTTC
CDR3: CASSSLSTGETQYF

size: .
V: TRBV4-1
D: .
J: TRBJ1-2
DNA: TGCGCCAGCAGCCAAAGAGCGACAGCTGCTAACTATGGCTACACCTTC
CDR3: CASSQRATAANYGYTF

size: once
V: TRBV4-2
D: .
J: TRBJ2-7
DNA: TGTGCCAGCAGCCAAGGGACTTCGGCCTACGAGCAGTACTTC
CDR3: CASSQGTSAYEQYF

size: .
V: TRBV5-1
D: .
J: TRBJ1-3
DNA: TGCGCCAGCAGCTTGACCGGGACTAGTGGAAACACCATATATTTT
CDR3: CASSLTGTSGNTIYF

size: .
V: TRBV7-9
D: .
J: TRBJ1-4
DNA: TGTGCCAGCAGCTTAAGTTTCAGGGGTACAAAGTGGAAACTGTTTTTT
CDR3: CASSLSFRGTKWKLFF

size: .
V: TRBV28
D: TRBD2
J: TRBJ2-5
DNA: TGTGCCAGCAGTTTCGGGAGGGAAGAGACCCAGTACTTC
CDR3: CASSFGREETQYF

size: .
V: TRBV7-9
D: TRBD1
J: TRBJ1-3
DNA: TGTGCCAGCAGCTCACCGGACAGGCTTGAGGTGGCCATATATTTT
CDR3: CASSSPDRLEVAIYF

size: .
V: TRBV30
D: .
J: TRBJ2-5
DNA: TGTGCCTGGAGTGTAAGCGGGACACCTCAAGAGACCCAGTACTTC
CDR3: CAWSVSGTPQETQYF

size: .
V: TRBV11-2
D: TRBD2
J: TRBJ2-5
DNA: TGTGCCAGCAGCACCCCGGGACTAGGCCAAGAGACCCAGTACTTC
CDR3: CASSTPGLGQETQYF

size: .
V: TRBV7-9
D: .
J: TRBJ2-7
DNA: TGTGCCAGCAGGGGCAGCTCCTACGAGCAGTACTTC
CDR3: CASRGSSYEQYF

size: .
V: TRBV19
D: TRBD2
J: TRBJ2-2
DNA: TGTGCCAGTAGAGGACAGACTAGCGGTAGCACCGGGGAGCTGTTTTTT
CDR3: CASRGQTSGSTGELFF

size: .
V: TRBV19
D: .
J: TRBJ1-2
DNA: TGTGCCAGTAGTATAGTAGGGGGGGACTATGGCTACACCTTC
CDR3: CASSIVGGDYGYTF